Listed here are 20 T cell receptor beta chains from one sample, sequenced in a study of T-cell memory formation after mild COVID-19. MiXCR, applied by TCRdb to the 5' RACE reads, yields one record per CDR3 protein. The sample has hundreds of thousands of distinct CDR3 sequences, approximately 19% seen once. Sequencing used PBMCs or a T cell subset sorted from them (not recorded which). The receptors were gathered from a man younger than 35 who had mild COVID-19 (a few samples of this study predate the infection). Cell type and time point are not known.

This clonotype has more than one count but fewer than ten. This rearrangement joins TRBV20-1 to TRBJ2-7; 7 nucleotides match TRBD1. V shed 1 base and J 3 bases; nucleotides not matched to a gene: 3. Germline V gene data show CDR1 as DFQATT and CDR2 as SNEGSKA (reference sequence). This CDR3 has 13 amino acids. The CDR3 sequence is CSARGTGDYEQYF. The CDR3 DNA is TGCAGTGCTAGAGGGACAGGCGACTACGAGCAGTACTTC.

The rearrangement uses TRBV9 and TRBJ2-3, with D perhaps TRBD1 (5 bases). The CDR3 runs 13 residues. V lost 0 bases and J 5 bases, leaving 7 bases between the germline ends. Germline-derived CDR1 and CDR2 are SGDLS and YYNGEE. DNA of the CDR3: TGTGCCAGCAGCGTAGAGGGGCGAGATACGCAGTATTTT. It specifies CASSVEGRDTQYF.

This clonotype appeared many times. The genes are TRBV18 and TRBJ2-4; no firm D call. Germline V lookup: CDR1 KGHSH, CDR2 LQKENI. V lost 3 bases and J 0 bases, leaving 6 bases between the germline ends. This CDR3 spans 14 amino acids. CDR3 protein: CASSPPEAKNIQYF. CDR3 bases: TGTGCCAGCTCACCGCCAGAAGCCAAAAACATTCAGTACTTC.

V is TRBV11-2 and J is TRBJ2-5; the match to TRBD2 covers 11 bases. Germline trimming cut 2 bases from V and 2 bases from J; bases unmatched to any gene: 13. Germline CDR1 and CDR2: SGHAT and FQNNGV. The CDR3 spans 19 residues. The CDR3 coding sequence is TGTGCCAGCAGCTTAACCCACAGCCCTAGCGGGGGGCATCAAGAGACCCAGTACTTC. As protein: CASSLTHSPSGGHQETQYF.

There are a few counts of this clonotype. The DNA for the CDR3 is TGTGCCAGCAGCTTGATCCAGGGGGGTTACAATGAGCAGTTCTTC. As protein: CASSLIQGGYNEQFF. J is TRBJ2-1 and V is TRBV5-6, with TRBD1 as a possible D gene (7 bases). Germline V gene data show CDR1 as SGHDT and CDR2 as YYEEEE. V lost 1 base and J 4 bases, leaving 12 bases between the germline ends. The CDR3 totals 15 residues.

The rearrangement uses TRBV12-3 or TRBV12-4 and TRBJ2-2; TRBD1 is a possible D gene (5 bases). The CDR3 runs 13 residues. Deletions cut 6 bases from V and 6 bases from J, with 11 bases between. Written as DNA, the CDR3 is TGTGCCAGCAGCCAGTGGGGCTCCGGGGAGCTGTTTTTT. The encoded protein is CASSQWGSGELFF.

The gene calls are TRBV30 and TRBJ1-5; tentative D call: TRBD1 (5 bases). The CDR3 sequence is 13 residues long. Germline-derived CDR1 and CDR2 are GTSNPN and SVGIG (reference sequence). Between the trimmed V and J ends, which lost 2 bases and 2 bases, there was a span of 7 bases. CDR3 DNA sequence: TGTGCCTGGAGTAAGACAGGCAATCAGCCCCAGCATTTT. This gives the protein CAWSKTGNQPQHF.

The CDR3 is CASLQGVADTQYF. CDR3 nucleotides: TGTGCCAGTTTACAGGGGGTCGCAGATACGCAGTATTTT. The chain is built from TRBV6-6 and TRBJ2-3, with 8 bases matching TRBD1. The CDR3 has 13 amino acids. With 9 bases clipped from V and 4 bases from J, the junction kept 6 bases outside the gene matches. Germline-derived CDR1 and CDR2 are MNHNY and SVGAGI (reference sequence).

This clonotype was picked up a small number of times. The chain links TRBV7-9 to TRBJ1-2; TRBD1 is a possible D gene (6 bases). Trimming pared 5 bases from V and 11 bases from J, leaving 15 bases between. The CDR3 consists of 12 residues. CDR1 SEHNR and CDR2 FQNEAQ come from the germline V gene (reference sequence). The CDR3 here is CASSQGQSGYTF. CDR3 DNA: TGTGCCAGCAGCCAAGGACAGTCGGGTTACACCTTC. Looking up the rest from reference TRBV7-9 and TRBJ1-2 gives the full variable domain: DTGVSQNPRHKITKRGQNVTFRCDPISEHNRLYWYRQTLGQGPEFLTYFQNEAQLEKSRLLSDRFSAERPKGSFSTLEIQRTEQGDSAMYLCASSQGQSGYTFGSGTRLTVV.

This chain connects TRBV6-5 to TRBJ2-7; TRBD1 might be the D (5 bases). Germline V CDR1 and CDR2: MNHEY, SVGAGI. V was trimmed by 7 bases and J by 6 bases, leaving 13 bases between them. The CDR3 spans 12 residues. DNA for the CDR3: TGTGCCAGCAAGACCGACAGCAGCGAGCAGTACTTC. It specifies CASKTDSSEQYF.

This clonotype was observed a handful of times. This may stem from a read error, because a much larger clone lies one nucleotide away. The chain uses TRBV5-1 and TRBJ2-2; the D is unclear. The CDR3 spans 14 residues. V was cut by 0 bases and J by 1 base, with 4 bases left in between. Germline CDR1 SGHRS, CDR2 YFSETQ. CDR3 nucleotides: TGCGCCAGCAGCTTGGACCTGAACACCGGGGAGCTGTTTTTT. It yields the protein CASSLDLNTGELFF.

The J gene is TRBJ1-1, the V gene TRBV12-3 or TRBV12-4; possible D gene TRBD1, 5 bases. V shed 2 bases and J shed 5 bases, with 12 bases lying between them. This CDR3 has 14 amino acids. This CDR3 reads CASSLIGARTEAFF. The CDR3 DNA follows: TGTGCCAGCAGTTTAATCGGGGCTCGAACTGAAGCTTTCTTT.

This clonotype has just a few counts. The CDR3 here is CSATRTGGSNQPQHF. The CDR3 region has the DNA TGCAGTGCTACCCGGACAGGGGGCTCCAATCAGCCCCAGCATTTT. This rearrangement joins TRBV20-1 to TRBJ1-5; 11 nucleotides agree with TRBD1. Germline V gene data show CDR1 as DFQATT and CDR2 as SNEGSKA (reference sequence). Losses at the gene ends were 4 bases for V and 3 bases for J; bases not matched to a gene: 5. The CDR3 is 15 amino acids.

This clonotype turned up a few times. V and J are TRBV5-1 and TRBJ1-4, with 8 bases aligning to TRBD1. The CDR3 length is 15 residues. The germline V gene encodes CDR1 SGHRS and CDR2 YFSETQ. V shed 5 bases and J 1 base; nucleotides not matched to a gene: 4. The chain's CDR3 is CASSDDRGTNEKLFF. CDR3 bases: TGCGCCAGCAGTGACGACAGGGGAACTAATGAAAAACTGTTTTTT.

The chain employs TRBV7-3 and TRBJ2-4, with 8 bases identical to TRBD2. V gave up 5 bases and J gave up 10 bases; unmatched junction bases: 10. The length of the CDR3 is 14 residues. Looked up from germline, CDR1 is SGHTA and CDR2 is FQGTGA. CDR3 sequence reads: CASSPDGGAGIQYF. CDR3 sequence (DNA): TGTGCCAGCAGCCCAGACGGGGGGGCAGGTATTCAGTACTTC.

This clonotype was seen only a few times. This chain uses TRBV29-1 with TRBJ2-3; the match to TRBD2 covers 10 bases. Germline V lookup: CDR1 SQVTM, CDR2 ANQGSEA. The CDR3 has 14 amino acids. V trimming: 6 bases; J trimming: 4 bases; junction bases outside the gene matches: 7. CDR3 DNA sequence: TGCAGCGTCCGCCCTAGCGGGGGACCAGATACGCAGTATTTT. It specifies CSVRPSGGPDTQYF.

The chain has TRBV4-1 and TRBJ2-5, with 8 bases identical to TRBD1. This CDR3 has 14 residues. V was pared by 6 bases and J by 4 bases, with 7 bases of the junction left unmatched. Germline assignment: CDR1 MGHRA and CDR2 YSYEKL. The CDR3 DNA reads TGCGCCAGCAGTCAGGACAGGGTGGTAGAGACCCAGTACTTC. Translation: CASSQDRVVETQYF.

The J gene is TRBJ2-5, the V gene TRBV12-3 or TRBV12-4; 8 nucleotides agree with TRBD2. CDR3 size: 13 residues. J gave up 5 bases and V 5 bases, and 4 bases lay outside the gene matches. The CDR3 DNA reads as TGTGCCAGCAGTCCACTAGCGGTGGAGACCCAGTACTTC. It is translated as CASSPLAVETQYF.

This clonotype was seen a few times. The chain recombines TRBV18 with TRBJ2-2; tentatively, D is TRBD1 (7 bases). CDR1 and CDR2 from the germline V gene are KGHSH and LQKENI. The CDR3 has 15 amino acids. V dropped 0 bases and J dropped 4 bases, with 9 bases sitting between them. CDR3 sequence: CASSPPEGATGELFF. The CDR3 nucleotides read TGTGCCAGCTCACCACCGGAGGGGGCCACCGGGGAGCTGTTTTTT.

In its sample, this clonotype was seen a few times. The V call is TRBV5-1, the J call TRBJ2-1; 8 nucleotides align to TRBD2. The trim removed 4 bases at V and 1 base at J, leaving 7 bases unmatched. CDR3 length: 16 amino acids. From germline, CDR1 is SGHRS and CDR2 YFSETQ. CDR3 loop: CASSPVTSASYNEQFF. CDR3 nucleotide sequence: TGCGCCAGCAGCCCCGTGACTAGCGCATCCTACAATGAGCAGTTCTTC.